This record looks at one T cell receptor (beta chain) sequence and its context. The sample comes from a study of blood T cell repertoires in COVID-19. Study as a whole: The United States, Italy and Spain supplied acute and convalescent COVID-19 samples. From T cells, B-cell-depleted T cells, or PBMCs came the material, which was cDNA or gDNA.

In the authors' methods: How many nucleated cells were present was estimated from reference gene primer amplification. Profiling relied on immunoSEQ multiplex PCR, and the TCRdb table lists in-frame clones only, not all of them. V, J and clone size reflect that table, while D and trimming were determined from the DNA. Among about 92,000 clones listed, about 90% were seen once. This CDR3 is 15 amino acids long. CDR1 LGHDT and CDR2 YNNKEL come from the germline V gene (reference sequence). Unmatched junction bases numbered 8, after V lost 1 base and J lost 7 bases. The receptor was isolated from a human donor with active COVID-19. The donor label of this sample is uncertain. The rearrangement links TRBV3-1 (or the pseudogene TRBV3-2) to TRBJ1-2, with TRBD1 matching over 8 bases. What was sequenced was peripheral blood. Written as DNA, the CDR3 is TGTGCCAGCAGCCAAGGGTTGGACAGGGTTGGTGGCTACACCTTC. This gives the protein CASSQGLDRVGGYTF.